This T cell receptor (beta chain) was sequenced in a study of T cells after yellow fever vaccination. Points from the study as a whole: The booster response re-showed most primary clones: around 96% CD4, about 89% CD8.

Via MiXCR, TCRdb re-called the 5' RACE reads, giving one row per CDR3 protein. Of about 300,000 distinct CDR3 sequences listed, roughly 9% are singletons. This clonotype turned up a few times. The target antigen is unknown. Sequencing used CD4+ T cells sorted from PBMCs, obtained 5 days after the yellow fever booster vaccination. The source is a man aged 18 to 30 who received the YFV17D yellow fever vaccine.

CDR3 amino acids: CSAPRDRGGEQFF. CDR3 DNA: TGCAGTGCGCCAAGGGACAGGGGTGGAGAGCAGTTCTTC. This chain uses TRBV20-1 with TRBJ2-1; TRBD1 matches 10 bases. V shed 6 bases, J shed 10 bases, and the junction held 9 bases outside the gene matches. The germline gives CDR1 DFQATT, CDR2 SNEGSKA (reference sequence). The CDR3 has 13 amino acids.